Following are 32 T cell receptor beta chains from one sample sequenced in a study of CD8 T cells in Susac syndrome. Random-hexamer reverse transcription was applied to roughly 0.5 to 1 ug RNA. TCRdb re-called the immunoSEQ multiplex PCR reads with MiXCR, one entry per CDR3 protein. This table has more than 150,000 distinct CDR3 sequences, about 96% appearing once. Material: CD4+ T cells from PBMCs. These receptors all come from a human donor with Susac syndrome.

The chain carries TRBV12-3 or TRBV12-4 and TRBJ2-7; D unresolved. The CDR3 length is 15 residues. V was pared by 2 bases and J by 7 bases, with 18 bases between. DNA of the CDR3: TGTGCCAGCAGTTTAATGGGCGGATTCTCCAGGGAGCAGTACTTC. Translating gives CASSLMGGFSREQYF.

The J gene is TRBJ1-5, the V gene TRBV12-3 or TRBV12-4; possible D gene TRBD1, 5 bases. Trimming left V 5 bases short and J 0 bases short, with 17 bases between. The CDR3 covers 17 residues. DNA of the CDR3: TGTGCCAGCAGTCACATGGGGGATCGGGATAGCAATCAGCCCCAGCATTTT. Protein: CASSHMGDRDSNQPQHF.

J is TRBJ2-1 and V is TRBV20-1, with D unresolved. CDR1 and CDR2 from the germline V gene are DFQATT and SNEGSKA (reference sequence). Trimming shortened V by 2 bases and J by 0 bases, and 17 bases separated the two germline ends. The CDR3 consists of 17 residues. Written as DNA, the CDR3 is TGCAGTGCTAGACCTTTGCTCCGTGGAAACTCCTACAATGAGCAGTTCTTC. Encoded protein: CSARPLLRGNSYNEQFF.

This CDR3 reads CASSLGPGFNQPQHF. Written as DNA, the CDR3 is TGTGCCAGCAGCTTAGGCCCAGGGTTCAATCAGCCCCAGCATTTT. This rearrangement joins TRBV7-9 to TRBJ1-5; D is possibly TRBD1 (5 bases). This CDR3 spans 15 amino acids. V lost 1 base to trimming and J lost 3 bases, with 10 bases between them. Germline CDR1 reads SEHNR; CDR2 reads FQNEAQ (reference sequence).

The chain carries TRBV3-1 and TRBJ2-4, with TRBD2 as a possible D gene (6 bases). There are 17 residues in the CDR3. V lost 3 bases, J lost 0 bases, and 15 bases lay in between. Per the germline V gene, CDR1 is LGHDT and CDR2 is YNNKEL (reference sequence). The CDR3 protein is CASSHHRDSLAKNIQYF. The CDR3 nucleotides read TGTGCCAGCAGCCATCACCGGGACTCACTAGCCAAAAACATTCAGTACTTC.

This clonotype was observed once. The V and J genes are TRBV20-1 and TRBJ2-3, with unresolved D. CDR1 is DFQATT and CDR2 is SNEGSKA in the germline V gene (reference sequence). The CDR3 totals 13 residues. V was trimmed by 4 bases and J by 6 bases, leaving 14 bases between them. CDR3 nucleotides: TGCAGTGCTAATCTGGGGAACCAGGATACGCAGTATTTT. It translates to CSANLGNQDTQYF.

This clonotype was detected a few times. The chain joins TRBV2 to TRBJ1-2; D ambiguous. Per germline, CDR1 SNHLY and CDR2 FYNNEI. CDR3 length equals 13 residues. Trimming left V 4 bases short and J 0 bases short, with 6 bases between. The DNA of the CDR3 is TGTGCCAGCAGTGCGGGAGCTAACTATGGCTACACCTTC. Its protein is CASSAGANYGYTF.

The chain recombines TRBV28 with TRBJ2-7, with 8 bases that match TRBD2. V lost 3 bases to trimming and J lost 2 bases; unmatched junction nucleotides: 18. This CDR3 has 19 amino acids. Germline CDR1 and CDR2: MDHEN and SYDVKM. As DNA, the CDR3 is TGTGCCAGCAGTTTGGAAGACCCGGGACTAGAACCCCTTACCTACGAGCAGTACTTC. As protein: CASSLEDPGLEPLTYEQYF.

The rearrangement links TRBV20-1 to TRBJ2-1; TRBD2 aligns across 13 bases. V was pared by 5 bases and J by 9 bases, with 7 bases of the junction left unmatched. The germline CDR1 and CDR2 sequences are DFQATT and SNEGSKA (reference sequence). The CDR3 consists of 14 residues. The CDR3 DNA is TGCAGTGCTCATACTACTAGCGGGAGGGCTGAGCAGTTCTTC. Translated, it gives CSAHTTSGRAEQFF.

Written as DNA, the CDR3 is TGTGCCAGCAGCTTATATGGGACAGGGGCTAATTCACCCCTCCACTTT. Protein sequence: CASSLYGTGANSPLHF. The J gene is TRBJ1-6, the V gene TRBV11-1; 10 bases fit TRBD1. The CDR3 is 16 amino acids. Germline CDR1 is SGHAT and CDR2 is FQDESV (reference sequence). V was clipped by 2 bases and J by 6 bases; unmatched bases: 4.

This chain uses TRBV20-1 with TRBJ2-6; 7 nucleotides match TRBD1. The CDR3 is 16 amino acids. The V gene end was trimmed by 5 bases and the J gene end by 0 bases; junction bases not matched to a gene: 7. CDR1 is DFQATT, CDR2 SNEGSKA, per germline (reference sequence). The CDR3 spells CSAAGQASSGANVLTF. The CDR3 region has the DNA TGCAGTGCTGCTGGACAGGCAAGCTCTGGGGCCAACGTCCTGACTTTC.

The chain employs TRBV7-9 and TRBJ2-3, with D maybe TRBD2 (5 bases). This CDR3 has 14 residues. Trimming shortened V by 2 bases and J by 3 bases, and 9 bases separated the two germline ends. CDR1 and CDR2 from the germline V gene are SEHNR and FQNEAQ (reference sequence). The CDR3 bases are TGTGCCAGCAGCTTATCGACTATTACAGATACGCAGTATTTT. The encoded protein is CASSLSTITDTQYF.

This chain uses TRBV2 with TRBJ2-7, with 7 nucleotides matching TRBD2. The V gene's germline CDR1 is SNHLY and CDR2 FYNNEI. V dropped 6 bases and J dropped 3; count of bases not matched to a gene: 11. There are 15 residues in the CDR3. The CDR3 reads CASSLTDGGFYEQYF. The CDR3 nucleotides read TGTGCCAGCAGCCTAACGGACGGGGGGTTCTACGAGCAGTACTTC.

The table lists this clonotype with a count of one. V and J are TRBV14 and TRBJ2-2; D not certain. V was trimmed by 7 bases and J by 5 bases, leaving 5 bases between them. The CDR3 has 11 residues. Germline CDR1 and CDR2: SGHDN and FVKESK. Here the CDR3 DNA reads TGTGCCAGCAAAAGGACCGGGGAGCTGTTTTTT. Its translation: CASKRTGELFF.

The V and J genes are TRBV29-1 and TRBJ1-2; D call uncertain. The V gene lost 2 bases and the J gene lost 6 bases, with 10 bases spanning the gap. Germline CDR1 reads SQVTM; CDR2 reads ANQGSEA. This CDR3 is built from 12 residues. Written as DNA, the CDR3 is TGCAGCGTTGAAAAGGCGGACCATGGCTACACCTTC. It encodes CSVEKADHGYTF.

This clonotype was observed a handful of times. The chain links TRBV27 to TRBJ1-6, with a tentative D call TRBD1 (6 bases). V shed 3 bases and J shed 7 bases, with 10 bases lying between them. The germline gives CDR1 MNHEY, CDR2 SMNVEV (reference sequence). There are 14 residues in the CDR3. DNA of the CDR3: TGTGCCAGCAGTTTCCCCGGACAGAATTCACCCCTCCACTTT. This translates into CASSFPGQNSPLHF.

This clonotype was picked up one time. The chain is built from TRBV12-3 or TRBV12-4 and TRBJ2-7; TRBD1 or TRBD2 may be the D gene (5 bases each). Deletions cut 2 bases from V and 2 bases from J, with 10 bases between. The CDR3 has 14 amino acids. CDR3 in amino acids: CASSLSREPYEQYF. In nucleotides, the CDR3 is TGTGCCAGCAGTTTAAGCAGGGAGCCCTACGAGCAGTACTTC.

The J gene is TRBJ2-4, the V gene TRBV10-3; 8 nucleotides align to TRBD2. The CDR3 has 14 amino acids. In germline, CDR1 is ENHRY, CDR2 SYGVKD. The J segment lost 8 bases and the V segment lost 4 bases, leaving 7 bases of the junction unmatched. The CDR3 protein is CAISVKGLADIQYF. Here the CDR3 DNA reads TGTGCCATCAGTGTCAAAGGACTAGCAGACATTCAGTACTTC.

This clonotype was observed a single time. One end of the junction does not line up with germline, which may come from a read error. J is TRBJ1-2 and V is TRBV5-1, with D unresolved. CDR3 length equals 11 residues. CDR1 SGHRS and CDR2 YFSETQ come from the germline V gene. The CDR3 protein is CASRLDSGYTF. The CDR3, as DNA: TGCGCCAGCAGGTTGGACTCCGGCTACACCTTC.

V gene TRBV24-1 combines with J gene TRBJ2-7; 8 nucleotides line up with TRBD1. V was pared by 3 bases and J by 2 bases, with 5 bases of the junction left unmatched. Germline V gene lookup returns CDR1 KGHDR and CDR2 SFDVKD. The CDR3 sequence is 15 residues long. The CDR3 DNA is TGTGCCACCAGTGATGGACAGGGACTGACCTACGAGCAGTACTTC. This codes for CATSDGQGLTYEQYF.

In DNA, the CDR3 is TGTGCCAGCAGCCCACCCGGGGATTTGAACACTGAAGCTTTCTTT. Translating gives CASSPPGDLNTEAFF. V is TRBV28 and J is TRBJ1-1; no clear D. The CDR3 sequence is 15 residues long. Germline V gene lookup returns CDR1 MDHEN and CDR2 SYDVKM. V dropped 6 bases and J dropped 0 bases, with 14 bases sitting between them. Variable domain in full (rest from reference TRBV28 and TRBJ1-1): DVKVTQSSRYLVKRTGEKVFLECVQDMDHENMFWYRQDPGLGLRLIYFSYDVKMKEKGDIPEGYSVSREKKERFSLILESASTNQTSMYLCASSPPGDLNTEAFFGQGTRLTVV.

This clonotype was recorded only once. V usage is TRBV30 and J usage is TRBJ1-2, with unresolved D. Germline V gene data show CDR1 as GTSNPN and CDR2 as SVGIG (reference sequence). The CDR3 sequence is 13 residues long. V shed 2 bases and J shed 4 bases, with 11 bases lying between them. The CDR3, as DNA: TGTGCCTGGAGTAATGAACGGAGCTATGGCTACACCTTC. Its translation is CAWSNERSYGYTF.

This rearrangement joins TRBV30 to TRBJ2-1; D might be TRBD1 or TRBD2, each matching 5 bases. Trimming took off 4 bases at V and 3 bases at J, with 10 bases between the two ends. This CDR3 has 13 residues. Germline V CDR1 and CDR2: GTSNPN, SVGIG (reference sequence). In DNA, the CDR3 is TGTGCCTGGATCCGGGGCGGCTACAATGAGCAGTTCTTC. This codes for CAWIRGGYNEQFF.

The CDR3 DNA reads TGTGCCAGCAGCTCGGGACAGGGGCGGCTTGGAGCTTTCTTT. It is translated as CASSSGQGRLGAFF. J is TRBJ1-1 and V is TRBV5-4; 10 positions agree with TRBD1. The CDR3 extends over 14 amino acids. V lost 3 bases, J lost 10 bases, and 9 bases stayed unmatched. Germline CDR1 and CDR2: SGHNT and YYREEE (reference sequence).

The V and J genes are TRBV12-3 or TRBV12-4 and TRBJ2-7; D remains ambiguous. Deletions cut 6 bases from V and 2 bases from J, with 11 bases between. There are 13 residues in the CDR3. CDR3 sequence reads: CASSRGRTYEQYV. DNA of the CDR3: TGTGCCAGCAGCCGAGGACGGACCTACGAGCAGTACGTC.

The chain recombines TRBV30 with TRBJ2-1; a weak D match, TRBD2 (6 bases). V lost 3 bases, J lost 8 bases, and 11 bases lay in between. Germline assignment: CDR1 GTSNPN and CDR2 SVGIG (reference sequence). The CDR3 loop spans 12 amino acids. The CDR3 DNA sequence: TGTGCCTGGAGCCCCTGGAGGGATGAGCAGTTCTTC. Protein: CAWSPWRDEQFF. Supplemented by reference TRBV30 and TRBJ2-1, the full variable domain reads SQTIHQWPATLVQPVGSPLSLECTVEGTSNPNLYWYRQAAGRGLQLLFYSVGIGQISSEVPQNLSASRPQDRQFILSSKKLLLSDSGFYLCAWSPWRDEQFFGPGTRLTVL.

V usage is TRBV20-1 and J usage is TRBJ2-7; unclear D gene. CDR1 DFQATT and CDR2 SNEGSKA come from the germline V gene (reference sequence). The CDR3 runs to 16 residues. The V end was cut by 3 bases, the J end by 0 bases, with 18 bases between. DNA for the CDR3: TGCAGTGCTAGCCCTCCGAATGAACCGTTCTCCTACGAGCAGTACTTC. Protein sequence: CSASPPNEPFSYEQYF.

The chain has TRBV20-1 and TRBJ1-6, with no clear D. Between the trimmed V and J ends, which lost 3 bases and 10 bases, there was a span of 10 bases. Germline V lookup: CDR1 DFQATT, CDR2 SNEGSKA (reference sequence). This CDR3 has 12 residues. This chain's CDR3 is CSASGIRSPLHF. The CDR3 coding sequence is TGCAGTGCTAGTGGAATTCGCTCACCCCTCCACTTT.

The chain links TRBV7-2 to TRBJ2-3; a possible D gene is TRBD2 (6 bases). With 3 bases removed from V and 2 bases from J, the gap between germline ends came to 12 bases. Germline assignment: CDR1 SGHTA and CDR2 FQGNSA. The length of the CDR3 is 15 residues. In nucleotides, the CDR3 is TGTGCCAGCAGCTTCCTAGCGACGGACACAGATACGCAGTATTTT. This gives the protein CASSFLATDTDTQYF.

The V and J genes are TRBV20-1 and TRBJ2-1, with 8 bases identical to TRBD2. V shed 2 bases and J 8 bases; nucleotides not matched to a gene: 8. The CDR3 totals 14 residues. Germline-derived CDR1 and CDR2 are DFQATT and SNEGSKA (reference sequence). The DNA of the CDR3 is TGCAGTGCTAGAAGGACTAGCCTTGGCGATGAGCAGTTCTTC. Translation: CSARRTSLGDEQFF.

V and J are TRBV6-6 and TRBJ1-2, with 9 positions matching TRBD1. Germline CDR1 MNHNY, CDR2 SVGAGI (reference sequence). V shed 2 bases and J 5 bases; nucleotides not matched to a gene: 9. This CDR3 region has 16 residues. The CDR3, as DNA: TGTGCCAGCAGTTACGGGGAGTCGGGACAGGGTTATGGCTACACCTTC. Amino acids: CASSYGESGQGYGYTF.

The chain recombines TRBV4-2 with TRBJ2-3, with 12 bases identical to TRBD2. The CDR3 totals 17 residues. From germline, CDR1 is LGHNA and CDR2 YNFKEQ. V shed 1 base, J shed 3 bases, and the junction held 5 bases outside the gene matches. In DNA form, the CDR3 reads TGTGCCAGCAGCCAAGGAACTGGGACTAGCGGGACAGATACGCAGTATTTT. Translated: CASSQGTGTSGTDTQYF.